This TCR beta chain appears in the sequencing data of a study of blood T cell repertoires in COVID-19. Clones were sequenced by immunoSEQ multiplex PCR, and TCRdb holds only the in-frame ones, with some missing. The sample consists of 76,000 or so clones, over 75% of them appearing once. The CDR3 is 12 residues long. With 8 bases removed from V and 2 bases from J, the gap between germline ends came to 9 bases. Germline CDR1 is MDHEN and CDR2 is SYDVKM. This clonotype originated in a man in his fifties or sixties with acute or convalescent COVID-19. Sample: peripheral blood. The V and J genes are TRBV28 and TRBJ1-2; D unresolved. The CDR3 reads CASEEQNYGYTF. The CDR3 DNA is TGTGCCAGCGAAGAACAGAACTATGGCTACACCTTC.